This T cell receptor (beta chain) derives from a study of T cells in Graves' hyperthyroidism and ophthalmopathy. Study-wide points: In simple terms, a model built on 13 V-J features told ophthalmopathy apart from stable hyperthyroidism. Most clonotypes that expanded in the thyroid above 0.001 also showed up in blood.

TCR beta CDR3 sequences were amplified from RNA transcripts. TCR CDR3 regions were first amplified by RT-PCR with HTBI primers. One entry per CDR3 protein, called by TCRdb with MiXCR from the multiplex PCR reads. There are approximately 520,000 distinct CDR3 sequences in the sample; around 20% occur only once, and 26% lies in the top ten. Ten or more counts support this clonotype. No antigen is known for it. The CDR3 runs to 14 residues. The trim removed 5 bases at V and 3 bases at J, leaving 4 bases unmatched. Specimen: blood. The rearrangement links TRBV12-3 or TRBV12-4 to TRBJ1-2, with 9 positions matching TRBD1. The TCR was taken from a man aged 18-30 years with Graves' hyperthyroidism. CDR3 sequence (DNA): TGTGCCAGCAGTGGGGACAGGGCTGACTATGGCTACACCTTC. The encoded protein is CASSGDRADYGYTF.